The 30 T cell receptor beta chains reported below all come from one sample, sequenced in a study of T-cell reconstitution after alpha-beta-depleted transplantation in children. Molecular barcoding with unique molecular identifiers was used for the TCRbeta library. TCRdb processed the PCR reads anew with MiXCR; each CDR3 protein has one entry. The sample lists about half a million distinct CDR3 sequences; around 12% were seen once. Sequenced here: PBMCs from the stem cell graft donor, sampled from the stem cell graft. These receptors were taken from a human donor who donated a stem cell graft to a child with combined immunodeficiency.

The V and J genes are TRBV28 and TRBJ2-3; TRBD1 agrees at 7 bases. The CDR3 runs 15 residues. Losses at the gene ends were 6 bases for V and 1 base for J; bases not matched to a gene: 7. Looked up from germline, CDR1 is MDHEN and CDR2 is SYDVKM. The CDR3 DNA follows: TGTGCCAGCAGCCGAACCGGGACAGGCACAGATACGCAGTATTTT. Amino acid sequence: CASSRTGTGTDTQYF.

The chain is built from TRBV5-1 and TRBJ2-7, with 8 bases matching TRBD1. This CDR3 region has 15 residues. Germline V gene data show CDR1 as SGHRS and CDR2 as YFSETQ. The junction had 7 bases not matched to a gene; V was cut back by 3 bases and J by 2 bases. In DNA, the CDR3 is TGCGCCAGCAGCTCCAGACAGGGGCTTCCCTACGAGCAGTACTTC. It codes for CASSSRQGLPYEQYF.

The table lists this clonotype with a few counts. J is TRBJ2-3 and V is TRBV12-3 or TRBV12-4; no reliable D call. Trimming left V 3 bases short and J 2 bases short, with 12 bases between. The CDR3 has 15 residues. The CDR3 bases are TGTGCCAGCAGTTTCTGGGCCACTCTCACAGATACGCAGTATTTT. It yields the protein CASSFWATLTDTQYF.

Points on this clonotype: One end of the junction does not line up with germline, which may come from a read error. The V gene is TRBV29-1, the J gene TRBJ2-3; 12 bases are a match to TRBD2. The length of the CDR3 is 15 residues. Germline CDR1 reads SQVTM; CDR2 reads ANQGSEA. DNA of the CDR3: TGCAGCGTCGAAGCGACTAGCGGGGGAACAGATACGCAGTATTTT. Amino acid sequence: CSVEATSGGTDTQYF.

This clonotype was observed many times. V gene TRBV29-1 combines with J gene TRBJ2-5; 9 bases map to TRBD1. CDR3 length equals 11 residues. CDR1 is SQVTM and CDR2 is ANQGSEA in the germline V gene. The ends lost 7 bases at V and 6 bases at J; junction bases unmatched: 3. DNA for the CDR3: TGCAGCGCTGACAGGGGGAAGACCCAGTACTTC. Translation gives CSADRGKTQYF.

The chain is built from TRBV12-3 or TRBV12-4 and TRBJ2-2; D might be TRBD2 (5 bases). CDR3 size: 15 residues. Trimming took 2 bases from V and 7 from J, leaving 14 bases between them. The CDR3 loop reads CASSLPGGLLGELFF. The CDR3 DNA sequence: TGTGCCAGCAGTTTACCCGGCGGGTTGCTCGGGGAGCTGTTTTTT.

This clonotype was observed a few times. The J gene is TRBJ2-3, the V gene TRBV10-3; 12 bases fit TRBD2. V gave up 2 bases and J gave up 0 bases; unmatched junction bases: 12. CDR1 ENHRY and CDR2 SYGVKD come from the germline V gene. The CDR3 is made up of 20 amino acids. The CDR3 protein is CAISELWTSGDPYSTDTQYF. In DNA form, the CDR3 reads TGTGCCATCAGTGAGCTCTGGACTAGCGGGGACCCTTATAGCACAGATACGCAGTATTTT.

This clonotype was observed many times. The chain uses TRBV5-6 and TRBJ1-1, with 8 positions matching TRBD1. The CDR3 has 16 residues. The ends lost 4 bases at V and 3 bases at J; junction bases unmatched: 11. Looked up from germline, CDR1 is SGHDT and CDR2 is YYEEEE. The CDR3 is CASSLLSGGQDTEAFF. CDR3 DNA: TGTGCCAGCAGCCTCCTATCAGGGGGCCAGGACACTGAAGCTTTCTTT.

A single count supports this clonotype. The chain employs TRBV27 and TRBJ2-1; no clear D gene. Germline V gene sequence: CDR1 MNHEY, CDR2 SMNVEV (reference sequence). The CDR3 extends over 12 amino acids. Trimming left V 8 bases short and J 7 bases short, with 12 bases between. In DNA, the CDR3 is TGTGCCAGCGGCTACGGGTTTAATGAGCAGTTCTTC. Translated: CASGYGFNEQFF.

This clonotype was found a few times. This rearrangement joins TRBV2 to TRBJ1-1, with 9 bases lining up with TRBD1. Trimming at V came to 7 bases and at J to 6 bases, leaving 9 bases not matched to a gene. This CDR3 spans 14 amino acids. Germline assignment: CDR1 SNHLY and CDR2 FYNNEI. CDR3 bases: TGTGCCAGCATCCGGACAGGGGCCGGCCCTGAAGCTTTCTTT. Protein product: CASIRTGAGPEAFF.

The sample holds a few counts of this clonotype. This chain connects TRBV5-6 to TRBJ2-7, with TRBD1 matching 7 bases. The CDR3 runs 15 residues. J lost 2 bases, V lost 1 base, and 6 bases had no gene match. Germline V lookup: CDR1 SGHDT, CDR2 YYEEEE. Here the CDR3 DNA reads TGTGCCAGCAGCTTGTGGCGACAGGGCACCTACGAGCAGTACTTC. Translating gives CASSLWRQGTYEQYF. Full variable domain (outside the CDR3, taken from reference TRBV5-6 and TRBJ2-7): DAGVTQSPTHLIKTRGQQVTLRCSPKSGHDTVSWYQQALGQGPQFIFQYYEEEERQRGNFPDRFSGHQFPNYSSELNVNALLLGDSALYLCASSLWRQGTYEQYFGPGTRLTVT.

This clonotype was counted many times. This chain uses TRBV7-9 with TRBJ1-2; D not resolved. Per germline, CDR1 SEHNR and CDR2 FQNEAQ (reference sequence). V lost 7 bases, J lost 2 bases, and 20 bases lay in between. This CDR3 has 16 amino acids. The CDR3 reads CASTRLSGSLNYGYTF. CDR3 DNA sequence: TGTGCCAGCACCCGACTGTCCGGGTCCCTAAACTATGGCTACACCTTC.

This clonotype has at least ten counts. V gene TRBV6-5 combines with J gene TRBJ2-3, with TRBD1 matching 8 bases. The CDR3 extends over 16 amino acids. Germline V CDR1 and CDR2: MNHEY, SVGAGI. Trimming took 2 bases from V and 3 from J; bases not matched to a gene: 7. The CDR3 DNA follows: TGTGCCAGCAGTTACGGGTCAGGGGGCACGACAGATACGCAGTATTTT. Amino acids: CASSYGSGGTTDTQYF.

This clonotype showed up just a few times. This chain's CDR3 is CASSLVASTFSGANVLTF. The CDR3 DNA reads TGTGCCAGCAGCTTAGTTGCCAGCACCTTCTCTGGGGCCAACGTCCTGACTTTC. The genes are TRBV7-6 and TRBJ2-6; no clear D gene. Germline loops: CDR1 SGHVS, CDR2 FNYEAQ. This CDR3 contains 18 residues. V gave up 1 base and J gave up 0 bases, with 13 bases separating them.

V and J are TRBV25-1 and TRBJ2-1, with TRBD2 matching 10 bases. The CDR3 loop spans 15 amino acids. V trimming: 6 bases; J trimming: 5 bases; junction bases outside the gene matches: 7. CDR1 and CDR2 from the germline V gene are MGHDK and SYGVNS. The CDR3 DNA reads as TGTGCCAGCAGCCCGGGACTAGCGAAGGACAATGAGCAGTTCTTC. This gives the protein CASSPGLAKDNEQFF.

This clonotype was observed many times. CDR3: CASSVGEVGELFF. Written as DNA, the CDR3 is TGTGCCAGCAGCGTAGGGGAAGTTGGGGAGCTGTTTTTT. The V gene is TRBV9, the J gene TRBJ2-2; D remains ambiguous. V was clipped by 0 bases and J by 8 bases, with 8 bases between them. There are 13 residues in the CDR3. The germline gives CDR1 SGDLS, CDR2 YYNGEE.

This clonotype was seen at least ten times. The chain joins TRBV6-6 to TRBJ2-5; D possibly corresponds to TRBD2 (6 bases). In germline, CDR1 is MNHNY, CDR2 SVGAGI (reference sequence). V was pared by 10 bases and J by 5 bases, with 20 bases between. The CDR3 loop spans 14 amino acids. CDR3 nucleotides: TGTGCCATCGCAACGGGGGACTCGAGGGAGACCCAGTACTTC. Its translation is CAIATGDSRETQYF.

The chain joins TRBV7-9 to TRBJ2-5, with 8 bases fitting TRBD2. The V gene's germline CDR1 is SEHNR and CDR2 FQNEAQ (reference sequence). Trimming at V came to 5 bases and at J to 5 bases, leaving 10 bases not matched to a gene. The CDR3 is 15 amino acids. The chain's CDR3 is CASSQSGRFWETQYF. The DNA for the CDR3 is TGTGCCAGCAGCCAGAGCGGGAGATTTTGGGAGACCCAGTACTTC.

Ten or more counts support this clonotype. This rearrangement joins TRBV27 to TRBJ1-5; 11 positions agree with TRBD1. J was trimmed by 13 bases and V by 3 bases; bases with no gene match: 5. This CDR3 region has 13 residues. Looked up from germline, CDR1 is MNHEY and CDR2 is SMNVEV (reference sequence). This chain's CDR3 is CASSFGDRGSQHF. Written as DNA, the CDR3 is TGTGCCAGCAGTTTTGGGGACAGGGGGTCACAGCATTTT.

This clonotype came up many times. V is TRBV4-3 and J is TRBJ1-3; D gene uncertain. Germline CDR1 reads LGHNA; CDR2 reads YSLEER. The CDR3 is made up of 15 amino acids. The ends were cut back, 0 bases at V and 3 bases at J, with 9 bases in the middle. The CDR3 here is CASSQDRQVGNTIYF. The CDR3 coding sequence is TGCGCCAGCAGCCAAGATAGGCAGGTTGGAAACACCATATATTTT.

Many counts were recorded for this clonotype. The chain uses TRBV6-5 and TRBJ1-2, with 11 bases that match TRBD1. V was pared by 2 bases and J by 5 bases, with 4 bases of the junction left unmatched. This CDR3 is 15 amino acids long. Germline lookup yields CDR1 MNHEY and CDR2 SVGAGI. CDR3 in DNA: TGTGCCAGCAGTTACGGGACAGGGGGGTGGTATGGCTACACCTTC. Encoded protein: CASSYGTGGWYGYTF.

This chain connects TRBV30 to TRBJ2-1; 16 bases are shared with TRBD2. The ends lost 0 bases at V and 0 bases at J; junction bases unmatched: 5. The CDR3 loop spans 19 amino acids. Germline values: CDR1 GTSNPN, CDR2 SVGIG (reference sequence). The CDR3 DNA reads as TGTGCCTGGAGTGTGGGACTAGCGGGAGGGAGGAGCTCCTACAATGAGCAGTTCTTC. Translated, it gives CAWSVGLAGGRSSYNEQFF.

Points on this clonotype: Given the absence of the conserved phenylalanine or tryptophan at the CDR3 end, a read error is likely. This chain links TRBV7-9 with TRBJ1-3, with D tentatively TRBD1 (6 bases). Germline values: CDR1 SEHNR, CDR2 FQNEAQ (reference sequence). The CDR3 loop spans 14 amino acids. Trimming removed 5 bases from V and 7 bases from J, with 15 bases in between. This chain's CDR3 is CASSPADSFNTIYY. The CDR3 bases are TGTGCCAGCAGCCCCGCGGACAGTTTCAACACCATATATTAT.

This clonotype was counted a few times. The rearrangement uses TRBV6-5 and TRBJ2-2, with D perhaps given as TRBD1 or TRBD2 (6 bases each). This CDR3 region has 16 residues. V was pared by 0 bases and J by 5 bases, with 13 bases between. Germline V lookup: CDR1 MNHEY, CDR2 SVGAGI. The CDR3 bases are TGTGCCAGCAGTTACTCGGGGGGCTGGAGGACCGGGGAGCTGTTTTTT. This gives the protein CASSYSGGWRTGELFF.

The chain has TRBV18 and TRBJ2-6, with D maybe TRBD1 (6 bases). Per the germline V gene, CDR1 is KGHSH and CDR2 is LQKENI. This CDR3 has 16 amino acids. V was cut by 8 bases and J by 0 bases, with 14 bases left in between. CDR3 sequence: CASTLSDSSGANVLTF. CDR3 DNA sequence: TGTGCCAGCACGTTATCGGACAGCTCTGGGGCCAACGTCCTGACTTTC.

The rearrangement links TRBV29-1 to TRBJ2-7; 8 bases align to TRBD2. V dropped 5 bases and J dropped 6; count of bases not matched to a gene: 15. The CDR3 has 15 residues. The V gene's germline CDR1 is SQVTM and CDR2 ANQGSEA. The CDR3: CSVSPGGLAEAEQYF. As DNA, the CDR3 is TGCAGCGTTTCCCCGGGAGGACTAGCTGAAGCCGAGCAGTACTTC.

The chain combines TRBV4-1 with TRBJ2-5, with D maybe TRBD1 (6 bases). Germline V lookup: CDR1 MGHRA, CDR2 YSYEKL. V was trimmed by 4 bases and J by 6 bases, leaving 15 bases between them. The length of the CDR3 is 14 residues. CDR3 bases: TGCGCCAGCAGCCCCCAGGGGTTGGTAAAGACCCAGTACTTC. Translation gives CASSPQGLVKTQYF.

This clonotype was observed at least ten times. The rearrangement uses TRBV12-3 or TRBV12-4 and TRBJ2-1; 8 nucleotides match TRBD2. Losses at the gene ends were 6 bases for V and 0 bases for J; bases not matched to a gene: 7. The CDR3 runs 16 residues. Here the CDR3 DNA reads TGTGCCAGCAGCCTAATAGCGGGGAGCTCCTACAATGAGCAGTTCTTC. Protein sequence: CASSLIAGSSYNEQFF.

This clonotype was picked up many times. The chain has TRBV12-3 or TRBV12-4 and TRBJ2-1; the D gene is possibly TRBD1 (5 bases). The CDR3 loop spans 13 amino acids. V was shortened by 6 bases and J by 4 bases, with 10 bases between the two germline ends. CDR3: CASSLPGYNEQFF. The DNA for the CDR3 is TGTGCCAGCAGCTTACCAGGGTACAATGAGCAGTTCTTC.

The J gene is TRBJ2-5, the V gene TRBV6-1, with 9 bases matching TRBD2. Germline V CDR1 and CDR2: MNHNS, SASEGT. The CDR3 runs 15 residues. V was clipped by 4 bases and J by 5 bases; unmatched bases: 8. CDR3 region: CASSATLAGAETQYF. CDR3 DNA: TGTGCCAGCAGTGCAACATTAGCGGGAGCGGAGACCCAGTACTTC.